This TCR beta chain was found in a study of identical twins. This clonotype was observed a handful of times. No antigen is known for it. CDR1 is MNHEY, CDR2 SVGAGI, per germline. V lost 4 bases to trimming and J lost 2 bases, with 21 bases between them. The CDR3 spans 19 residues. TCRdb redid the calling of the 5' RACE reads with MiXCR, one entry per CDR3 protein. The data hold 300,000 or so distinct CDR3 sequences, with 8.5% to 9.5% observed a single time. Study conclusions and caveats: Less excess twin sharing appeared in beta out-of-frame sequences. Reduced insertions were recorded for abundant cord blood beta clonotypes, with no such pattern in memory repertoires.

With no exceptions, donors were healthy Caucasians. The data were also submitted as part of a second study, on yellow fever vaccine responses in identical twins. That study reports: Convergence reportedly seemed to mark part of the twins' vaccine T cell response, with personalization marking the rest.

The sequence derives from a woman younger than 30 in good health. The chain links TRBV6-5 to TRBJ2-6, with D possibly TRBD2 on 6 matching bases. Sequencing used CD8+ T cells sorted from blood. CDR3 amino acids: CASSSSAGTWEAGANVLTF. The DNA of the CDR3 is TGTGCCAGCAGTTCCTCCGCCGGGACCTGGGAGGCTGGGGCCAACGTCCTGACTTTC.